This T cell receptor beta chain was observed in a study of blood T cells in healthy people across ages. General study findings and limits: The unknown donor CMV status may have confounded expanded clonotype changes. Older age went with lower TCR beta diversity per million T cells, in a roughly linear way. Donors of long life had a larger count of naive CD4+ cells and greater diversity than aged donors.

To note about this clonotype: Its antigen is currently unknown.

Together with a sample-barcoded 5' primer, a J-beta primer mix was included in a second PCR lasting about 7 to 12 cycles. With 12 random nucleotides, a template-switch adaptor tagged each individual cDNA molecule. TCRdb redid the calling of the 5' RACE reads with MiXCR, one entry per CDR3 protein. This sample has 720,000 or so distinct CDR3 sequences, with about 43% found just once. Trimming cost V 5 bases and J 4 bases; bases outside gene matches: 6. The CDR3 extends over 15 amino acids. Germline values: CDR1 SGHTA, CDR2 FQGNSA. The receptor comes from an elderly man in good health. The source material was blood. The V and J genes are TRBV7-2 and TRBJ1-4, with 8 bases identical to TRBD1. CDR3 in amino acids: CASSPWTGINEKLFF. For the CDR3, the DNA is TGTGCCAGCAGCCCATGGACAGGGATTAATGAAAAACTGTTTTTT.